The 3 T cell receptor beta chains below come from one sample, sequenced in a study of cytomegalovirus exposure and HLA in healthy donors. Amplification used 60 Vbeta primers and 13 Jbeta primers. Libraries were prepared by immunoSEQ multiplex PCR; TCRdb keeps only in-frame clonotypes and omits some of them. This table has 43,000 or so clones, under 65% appearing once. The sample taken for sequencing was PBMCs. These receptors originate from a human donor in good health.

The J gene is TRBJ1-2, the V gene TRBV29-1; 9 bases match TRBD1. Germline lookup yields CDR1 SQVTM and CDR2 ANQGSEA. Trimming cost V 6 bases and J 4 bases; bases outside gene matches: 15. This CDR3 region has 16 residues. CDR3 in amino acids: CSVERRQGVQIYGYTF. The CDR3 nucleotides read TGCAGCGTCGAAAGAAGACAGGGGGTACAAATCTATGGCTACACCTTC.

The V and J genes are TRBV2 and TRBJ2-2, with TRBD2 matching over 7 bases. V lost 7 bases and J lost 5; bases outside the gene matches: 10. This CDR3 is 15 amino acids long. Per germline, CDR1 SNHLY and CDR2 FYNNEI. The CDR3 loop is CASTLTRGVTGELFF. The CDR3 DNA sequence: TGTGCCAGCACCCTGACCCGGGGGGTAACCGGGGAGCTGTTTTTT.

The chain couples TRBV18 to TRBJ2-7; no clear D. Germline V CDR1 and CDR2: KGHSH, LQKENI. Trimming left V 3 bases short and J 1 base short, with 7 bases between. The CDR3 is made up of 13 amino acids. The CDR3 region is CASSPQDSYEQYF. The CDR3, as DNA: TGTGCCAGCTCACCGCAGGATTCCTACGAGCAGTACTTC.